The T cell receptor beta chain described here comes from a study of T-cell reconstitution after alpha-beta-depleted transplantation in children (TCRdb year 2016). Concerning the study at large: The study quantitatively tracked T-cell immune reconstitution after TCRalphabeta/CD19-depleted allogeneic hematopoietic cell transplantation in children using TCR repertoire profiling.

This clonotype was observed once. Its antigen is still unknown. No much larger clone exists at a distance of one base, and base qualities are not known. From cysteine to phenylalanine, the CDR3 is 14 amino acids long. CDR3 DNA is the only sequence kept; it has 42 bases, read in frame from the first base. V loses 0 bases of germline sequence and J loses 0 bases, and the interval between the two ends is 4 bases. Based on the germline V gene, the CDR1 and CDR2 sequences are SGDLS and YYNGEE. Library creation used PCR. The sequencing machine was an Illumina HiSeq 2500. TCR library preparation used molecular barcoding, with unique molecular identifiers applied to normalize quantification of the TCRbeta repertoire. The public reads were reprocessed in TCRdb via fastp at Q25 and MiXCR, keeping in-frame beta chains. Rows are combined by CDR3 protein, so each entry shows the most common genes and DNA. A total of about 500,000 distinct CDR3 sequences appear in this sample, about 33% of them only once. The ten largest clonotypes hold around 2.5% of the sample.

This sequence was found in a human donor who donated a stem cell graft to a child with aplastic anemia. The sequence links TRBV9 to TRBJ1-3, with the D gene not confidently named. Here the sequenced sample was PBMCs from the stem cell graft donor, taken from the stem cell graft. The encoded CDR3 is CASSVDNSGNTIYF. The DNA reads as follows: TGTGCCAGCAGCGTAGACAACTCTGGAAACACCATATATTTT.